Following are 32 T cell receptor beta chains from one sample sequenced in a study of tumor and adjacent non-tumor tissue in lung cancer. This sample's RNA came from whole unsorted tissue. Distant lung tissue was collected more than 3 cm away from the tumor edge. TCRbeta libraries were built with three rounds of nested PCR, modified from ARM-PCR. MiXCR, applied by TCRdb to the multiplex PCR reads, yields one record per CDR3 protein. The sample yields approximately 100,000 distinct CDR3 sequences, approximately 65% seen once. The sample taken for sequencing was distant non-tumor lung tissue. These receptors originate from a man aged 25-45 years with non-small cell lung cancer.

Notes on this clonotype: One junction end disagrees with the germline gene, perhaps due to a read error. The gene calls are TRBV5-6 and TRBJ1-3; no definite D call. CDR3 length: 13 amino acids. Per germline, CDR1 SGHDT and CDR2 YYEEEE. The CDR3 is CANPGVPGNTLCF. The DNA of the CDR3 is TGTGCCAACCCCGGGGTGCCTGGAAACACCTTATGTTTT.

The V and J genes are TRBV30 and TRBJ1-1; no clear D. V lost 5 bases and J lost 4, with 14 bases in between. Germline V gene data show CDR1 as GTSNPN and CDR2 as SVGIG (reference sequence). The CDR3 runs 13 residues. Here the CDR3 reads CAWGPDIFTEAFF. For the CDR3, the DNA is TGTGCCTGGGGCCCCGACATTTTCACTGAAGCTTTCTTT.

On this clonotype: It may be a read error: a sequence one base away is much more abundant. The V gene is TRBV4-1, the J gene TRBJ1-1; no clear D gene. V gave up 0 bases and J gave up 7 bases, with 9 bases separating them. The CDR3 runs to 13 residues. CDR1 and CDR2 (germline): MGHRA, YSYEKL. In DNA form, the CDR3 reads TGCGCCAGCAGCCAAGAGGAGATGAGTGAAGCTTTCTTT. Its translation is CASSQEEMSEAFF.

Of note for this clonotype: A single base separates this from a much larger clone, so it may be a read error. The rearrangement uses TRBV12-3 or TRBV12-4 and TRBJ2-7; no firm D call. V was clipped by 3 bases and J by 1 base, with 7 bases between them. The CDR3 contains 13 residues. CDR3 sequence (DNA): TGTGCCAGCAGTTTGAGGAATTCCTACGAGCAGTACTTC. This translates into CASSLRNSYEQYF.

Notes on this clonotype: Germline is not matched at one junction end, which may reflect a read error. This chain connects TRBV6-2 or TRBV6-3 to TRBJ2-1; D unresolved. Per germline, CDR1 MNHEY and CDR2 SVGEGT. The CDR3 totals 15 residues. CDR3 sequence: CASSYRSRHGNEQFF. The CDR3 coding sequence is TGTGCAAGCAGTTACCGGAGTCGGCATGGCAATGAGCAGTTCTTC.

This clonotype came up once. The V and J genes are TRBV11-2 and TRBJ2-1; TRBD2 matches at 8 bases. Germline V lookup: CDR1 SGHAT, CDR2 FQNNGV. The CDR3 has 16 amino acids. V was pared by 6 bases and J by 5 bases, with 12 bases of the junction left unmatched. The CDR3 DNA reads as TGTGCCAGCAGTTCCAGACAAGCGGGAGCCCACAATGAGCAGTTCTTC. Amino acids: CASSSRQAGAHNEQFF.

Remarks on this clonotype: A read error may be the cause here, since a much bigger clone is one base away. The chain couples TRBV5-4 to TRBJ1-2; maybe TRBD1 (6 bases). The CDR3 spans 14 residues. The V gene's germline CDR1 is SGHNT and CDR2 YYREEE (reference sequence). This CDR3 is CATSLKGGNYGYTF. CDR3 in DNA: TGTGCCACCAGCTTGAAGGGGGGGAACTATGGCTACACCTTC.

This clonotype was counted many times. V gene TRBV6-1 combines with J gene TRBJ1-4; D uncertain. V dropped 5 bases and J dropped 8 bases, with 15 bases sitting between them. The CDR3 is 14 residues long. Germline loops: CDR1 MNHNS, CDR2 SASEGT. In DNA form, the CDR3 reads TGTGCCAGCAGTTTCACGCGGGGAGGGGAAAAACTGTTTTTT. It specifies CASSFTRGGEKLFF.

Only one count was recorded for this clonotype. Likely a read error: the CDR3 ends without its conserved phenylalanine or tryptophan. The chain combines TRBV11-1 with TRBJ1-1; TRBD1 is a possible D gene (6 bases). Germline lookup yields CDR1 SGHAT and CDR2 FQDESV (reference sequence). The CDR3 is made up of 14 amino acids. The CDR3 DNA reads TGTGCTAGCAGCTGGACAGCTGCGAACACTGAAGCTTTCTAT. It codes for CASSWTAANTEAFY.

This clonotype was picked up many times. The rearrangement uses TRBV9 and TRBJ2-3; possibly TRBD2 for D (5 bases). Germline-derived CDR1 and CDR2 are SGDLS and YYNGEE. V was trimmed by 0 bases and J by 1 base, leaving 9 bases between them. The CDR3 spans 15 residues. DNA for the CDR3: TGTGCCAGCAGCGTAGGGAATAGCGGCACAGATACGCAGTATTTT. It specifies CASSVGNSGTDTQYF. Full variable domain (outside the CDR3, taken from reference TRBV9 and TRBJ2-3): DSGVTQTPKHLITATGQRVTLRCSPRSGDLSVYWYQQSLDQGLQFLIQYYNGEERAKGNILERFSAQQFPDLHSELNLSSLELGDSALYFCASSVGNSGTDTQYFGPGTRLTVL.

On this clonotype: Relative to the germline gene, one junction end is altered; a read error may explain this. This chain links TRBV20-1 with TRBJ2-1; possibly TRBD1 or TRBD2 for D (7 bases each). The CDR3 totals 15 residues. Germline V lookup: CDR1 DFQATT, CDR2 SNEGSKA (reference sequence). The CDR3 nucleotides read TGCAGTGCACTGACAGGGACTATCGTTCTCCATGAGCAGTTTTTC. Its translation is CSALTGTIVLHEQFF.

In this sample, this clonotype turned up a few times. A single base separates this from a much larger clone, so it may be a read error. DNA for the CDR3: TGCAGTGCTAGAGACGACGGGGGCGCCTACGAGCAGTACTTC. It yields the protein CSARDDGGAYEQYF. This chain connects TRBV20-1 to TRBJ2-7; D is possibly TRBD1 or TRBD2 (6 bases each). The V end lost 0 bases, the J end lost 2 bases, and 11 bases lay between the germline ends. The CDR3 spans 14 residues. Germline assignment: CDR1 DFQATT and CDR2 SNEGSKA (reference sequence).

The chain is built from TRBV28 and TRBJ2-7; no definite D call. Trimming shortened V by 7 bases and J by 2 bases, and 12 bases separated the two germline ends. Germline CDR1 MDHEN, CDR2 SYDVKM. CDR3 length equals 13 residues. This chain's CDR3 is CASNFYQAYEQYF. DNA for the CDR3: TGTGCCAGCAATTTTTATCAGGCCTACGAGCAGTACTTC.

In this sample, this clonotype turned up a few times. This may arise from a read error, as a much more abundant clone is one base away. The rearrangement joins TRBV20-1 to TRBJ2-7; the D gene is possibly TRBD1 (6 bases). This CDR3 has 13 amino acids. The germline CDR1 and CDR2 sequences are DFQATT and SNEGSKA (reference sequence). The DNA of the CDR3 is TGCAGTGCTAGTTACAGGGCTGAGTACGCGCAGTACTTC. Amino acids: CSASYRAEYAQYF.

Note on this clonotype: A much larger clonotype is one base distant, so this may be a read error. Likely a read error: the CDR3 ends without its conserved phenylalanine or tryptophan. The chain couples TRBV12-3 or TRBV12-4 to TRBJ2-6; TRBD1 is a possible D gene (5 bases). The V end lost 5 bases, the J end lost 0 bases, and 8 bases lay between the germline ends. The CDR3 runs to 15 residues. The CDR3 sequence: CASSRDSSGANVLTI. DNA for the CDR3: TGTGCCAGCAGTCGAGACAGCTCTGGGGCCAACGTCCTGACTATC.

Concerning this clonotype: Since a much larger clone is just one base distant, this may be a read error. This chain uses TRBV20-1 with TRBJ2-1, with TRBD1 matching over 7 bases. V dropped 8 bases and J dropped 3; count of bases not matched to a gene: 7. Germline lookup yields CDR1 DFQATT and CDR2 SNEGSKA (reference sequence). The CDR3 sequence is 13 residues long. CDR3 loop: CSTSGTDYNEQFF. Here the CDR3 DNA reads TGCAGTACTTCCGGGACAGACTACAATGAGCAGTTCTTC.

The genes are TRBV29-1 and TRBJ1-1; 7 positions match TRBD1. CDR3 length: 15 residues. The junction had 15 bases not matched to a gene; V was cut back by 1 base and J by 10 bases. Germline V CDR1 and CDR2: SQVTM, ANQGSEA. In nucleotides, the CDR3 is TGCAGCGTTGAAGTATCTACCGGTGTCAAGGGGGCAGCTTTCTTT. Amino acids: CSVEVSTGVKGAAFF.

This clonotype was recorded once. One junction end does not reproduce the germline sequence, and a read error may be involved. The rearrangement joins TRBV11-2 to TRBJ1-4; maybe TRBD1 (6 bases). The V gene's germline CDR1 is SGHAT and CDR2 FQNNGV. The CDR3 contains 14 residues. The DNA of the CDR3 is TGTGCCAGCAGCTTATCCAGGGGTTTGGAAAACCTGTTTTTT. It is translated as CASSLSRGLENLFF.

As concerns this clonotype: The junction and the germline gene differ at one end; a read error may be behind it. The chain recombines TRBV6-1 with TRBJ2-5; tentative D call: TRBD1 (6 bases). Germline CDR1 MNHNS, CDR2 SASEGT. CDR3 length: 14 amino acids. The CDR3 bases are TGTGCCAGCAGTGGGACAGCTATGAAAGAGACGCAGTACTTC. The encoded protein is CASSGTAMKETQYF.

A note on this clonotype: The junction shows a germline mismatch at one end, possibly a read error. V gene TRBV11-1 combines with J gene TRBJ2-4, with TRBD1 as a possible D gene (5 bases). The CDR3 has 16 residues. Germline V gene data show CDR1 as SGHAT and CDR2 as FQDESV (reference sequence). CDR3 nucleotides: TGTGCCAGCACCAGCTCAGGCAGGGCGACCAAAGACATTCAGTACTTC. Protein: CASTSSGRATKDIQYF.

With regard to this clonotype: The CDR3 ends on some other residue instead of the conserved phenylalanine or tryptophan, so this is likely a read error. The V call is TRBV11-2, the J call TRBJ2-5, with D perhaps TRBD1 (6 bases). Germline assignment: CDR1 SGHAT and CDR2 FQNNGV. The CDR3 totals 15 residues. Trimming stripped 7 bases from V and 3 bases from J, with 18 bases between. The CDR3 DNA reads as TGTGCCAGCAAACCTGGCAGGGGCGCAGAAGAGACCCAGTACTTA. The encoded protein is CASKPGRGAEETQYL.

V usage is TRBV28 and J usage is TRBJ2-3; 7 positions agree with TRBD1. Germline V gene sequence: CDR1 MDHEN, CDR2 SYDVKM. J gave up 4 bases and V 5 bases, and 3 bases lay outside the gene matches. The CDR3 contains 13 residues. DNA for the CDR3: TGTGCCAGCAGTCTGACAGGGCCAGATACGCAGTATTTT. Protein: CASSLTGPDTQYF.

This clonotype showed up just a few times. Just one base apart from a much larger clone, this may be a read error. V gene TRBV12-3 or TRBV12-4 combines with J gene TRBJ1-5; 7 positions match TRBD1. The CDR3 spans 14 residues. Trimming at V came to 7 bases and at J to 2 bases, leaving 5 bases not matched to a gene. The CDR3 sequence: CASIYGTGNQPQHF. The CDR3 nucleotides read TGTGCCAGCATTTACGGGACAGGCAATCAGCCCCAGCATTTT.

Many counts were recorded for this clonotype. The chain is built from TRBV4-1 and TRBJ2-3; D gene uncertain. CDR1 and CDR2 from the germline V gene are MGHRA and YSYEKL. This CDR3 contains 15 residues. V dropped 0 bases and J dropped 2 bases, with 9 bases sitting between them. The CDR3, as DNA: TGCGCCAGCAGCCAAGAAAGCCGGGCCACAGATACGCAGTATTTT. Translating it yields CASSQESRATDTQYF.

Comment on this clonotype: The junction differs from germline at one of its ends, possibly a read error. The chain combines TRBV4-2 with TRBJ1-4; D unresolved. The CDR3 extends over 17 amino acids. The germline CDR1 and CDR2 sequences are LGHNA and YNFKEQ. CDR3 amino acids: CASSQEVSGRGGEILFF. Here the CDR3 DNA reads TGTGCCAGCAGCCAAGAGGTTAGTGGGCGTGGTGGTGAAATACTGTTTTTT.

This clonotype has at least ten counts. This rearrangement joins TRBV29-1 to TRBJ2-7, with unresolved D. The CDR3 has 13 amino acids. The germline gives CDR1 SQVTM, CDR2 ANQGSEA. This chain's CDR3 is CSASVAPDYEQYF. The DNA for the CDR3 is TGCAGTGCTTCGGTAGCCCCCGATTACGAGCAGTACTTC.

Note on this clonotype: The junction departs from germline at one end; a sequencing error may be responsible. V gene TRBV5-5 combines with J gene TRBJ2-3; D might be TRBD2 (6 bases). The CDR3 is 16 amino acids. Per germline, CDR1 SGHKS and CDR2 YYEKEE (reference sequence). The CDR3 DNA reads as TGTGTCAGCGGGCGACCGACTATGAGTGGCACAGATACACAGTATTTT. Translating gives CVSGRPTMSGTDTQYF. Drawing the rest from reference TRBV5-5 and TRBJ2-3, the complete variable domain is DAGVTQSPTHLIKTRGQQVTLRCSPISGHKSVSWYQQVLGQGPQFIFQYYEKEERGRGNFPDRFSARQFPNYSSELNVNALLLGDSALYLCVSGRPTMSGTDTQYFGPGTRLTVL.

Here the CDR3 DNA reads TGTGCCAGCAGTGGCGGCGAGACCCAGTACTTC. As protein: CASSGGETQYF. The chain combines TRBV2 with TRBJ2-5; D is unresolved. This CDR3 contains 11 residues. Germline CDR1 and CDR2: SNHLY and FYNNEI. Trimming took 4 bases from V and 5 from J, leaving 5 bases between them.

Of note for this clonotype: A read error may produce the germline difference seen at one junction end. The gene calls are TRBV4-2 and TRBJ1-1, with 8 nucleotides matching TRBD1. The CDR3 totals 19 residues. The germline V gene encodes CDR1 LGHNA and CDR2 YNFKEQ. Here the CDR3 reads CASSQESPDREYMNTDAFF. As DNA, the CDR3 is TGTGCCAGCAGCCAAGAATCCCCGGACAGGGAGTACATGAACACTGATGCTTTCTTT.

The table lists this clonotype with a few counts. The chain couples TRBV11-2 to TRBJ2-3; D possibly corresponds to TRBD2 (6 bases). V lost 5 bases, J lost 6 bases, and 18 bases lay in between. CDR1 SGHAT and CDR2 FQNNGV come from the germline V gene. The CDR3 spans 15 residues. CDR3 coding DNA: TGTGCCAGCAGCGTGGGACTCGGTACGTGGGATACGCAGTATTTT. It codes for CASSVGLGTWDTQYF. The full variable domain, rest sourced from reference TRBV11-2 and TRBJ2-3, is EAGVAQSPRYKIIEKRQSVAFWCNPISGHATLYWYQQILGQGPKLLIQFQNNGVVDDSQLPKDRFSAERLKGVDSTLKIQPAKLEDSAVYLCASSVGLGTWDTQYFGPGTRLTVL.

A note on this clonotype: Relative to the germline gene, one junction end is altered; a read error may explain this. This chain links TRBV4-1 with TRBJ2-7; no reliable D call. Germline values: CDR1 MGHRA, CDR2 YSYEKL. This CDR3 contains 12 residues. CDR3 sequence: CTSSQDFAVQYF. The CDR3 DNA follows: TGCACCAGCAGCCAGGATTTTGCCGTGCAGTACTTC.

This chain joins TRBV5-5 and TRBJ1-6; D remains ambiguous. The CDR3 covers 17 residues. The germline gives CDR1 SGHKS, CDR2 YYEKEE (reference sequence). The V and J ends lost 0 bases and 17 bases respectively, with 27 bases between them. The DNA for the CDR3 is TGTGCCAGCAGCTTGGTGGCGAGAAGCTCCTATAACTCACACTTCCACTTT. As protein: CASSLVARSSYNSHFHF.